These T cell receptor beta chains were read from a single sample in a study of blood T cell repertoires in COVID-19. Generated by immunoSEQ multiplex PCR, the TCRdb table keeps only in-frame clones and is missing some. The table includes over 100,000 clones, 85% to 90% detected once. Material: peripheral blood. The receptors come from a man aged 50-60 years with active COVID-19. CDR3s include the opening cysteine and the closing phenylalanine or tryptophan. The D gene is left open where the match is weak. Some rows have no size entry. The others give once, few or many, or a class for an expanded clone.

TGTGCCAGCAGCCAAGTCGGGAATGAGCAGTTCTTC	CASSQVGNEQFF	NA	TRBJ2-1	12	NA	TRBV3-1/TRBV3-2
TGTGCCAGCAGCTCGGGGACAGGAGACTACTACGAGCAGTACTTC	CASSSGTGDYYEQYF	TRBD1	TRBJ2-7	15	NA	TRBV7-8
TGTGCCACCAGGAAAGCGGAGGGGTGTGAAAAACTGTTTTTT	CATRKAEGCEKLFF	NA	TRBJ1-4	14	NA	TRBV24-1
TGTGCCAGCACCGGGACAGGGAACTATGGCTACACCTTC	CASTGTGNYGYTF	TRBD1	TRBJ1-2	13	NA	TRBV6-5
TGTGCCAGTTCCATAGCGGGGGTAGATACGCAGTATTTT	CASSIAGVDTQYF	TRBD2	TRBJ2-3	13	once	TRBV19
TGTGCCAGCAGCTCCCGGACAGGGAGGGCCTATGGCTACACCTTC	CASSSRTGRAYGYTF	TRBD1	TRBJ1-2	15	many	TRBV13
TGTGCCAGTAGTCTAGACAGGGATAATTCACCCCTCCACTTT	CASSLDRDNSPLHF	TRBD1	TRBJ1-6	14	NA	TRBV19
TGTGCCAGCAGCTTAGGTTCAGGCGCTAACTATGGCTACACCTTC	CASSLGSGANYGYTF	NA	TRBJ1-2	15	NA	TRBV7-9
TGTGCCAGCAGCCCAGGACTAGCGGGGTTCTACGAGCAGTACTTC	CASSPGLAGFYEQYF	TRBD2	TRBJ2-7	15	NA	TRBV9
TGTGCGTCTCAGGGTTTGAGGAATCAGCCCCAGCATTTT	CASQGLRNQPQHF	NA	TRBJ1-5	13	few	TRBV19
TGTGCCAGCAGTGAAGGCGCAGGCCTTGCCAAAAACATTCAGTACTTC	CASSEGAGLAKNIQYF	NA	TRBJ2-4	16	NA	TRBV25-1
TGCGCCAGCAGCTCCGTAGCGGGGGAGCAGTACTTC	CASSSVAGEQYF	TRBD2	TRBJ2-7	12	NA	TRBV5-1
TGTGCCAGCAGCCCCTACTCGTCGGGGGGTGGCTACACCTTC	CASSPYSSGGGYTF	NA	TRBJ1-2	14	once	TRBV3-1/TRBV3-2